This T cell receptor beta chain was profiled in a study of blood T cell repertoires in COVID-19. Study details: Researchers got acute and convalescent COVID-19 samples from the United States, Italy and Spain. PBMCs, B-cell-depleted T cells, or T cells provided the cDNA or gDNA that made up the material.

This CDR3 comprises 12 residues. V lost 3 bases and J 6 bases, leaving 11 bases between the germline ends. The germline gives CDR1 SQVTM, CDR2 ANQGSEA. Living in 24 US areas, the participants were between roughly 18 and 90 years of age. In the study's own analysis: How many nucleated cells were present was estimated from reference gene primer amplification. TCRdb keeps only in-frame clones here, not all; method: immunoSEQ multiplex PCR. The V and J calls and clone size are taken from that table; D and trimming were inferred from the DNA. The data contain under 300,000 clones, about 90% of them seen just once; the ten biggest clones take up roughly 1.2%.

The V and J genes are TRBV29-1 and TRBJ1-2; D possibly corresponds to TRBD1 (5 bases). The source material was PBMCs or T cells enriched from blood (not recorded which). This TCR came from a human donor in a cohort exposed to, infected with or recovered from COVID-19 (not recorded which). The donor label of this sample is uncertain. The CDR3 reads CSVDVQGDGYTF. The CDR3 region has the DNA TGCAGCGTTGACGTGCAGGGTGATGGCTACACCTTC. The full variable domain, with the rest looked up from reference TRBV29-1 and TRBJ1-2, is SAVISQKPSRDICQRGTSLTIQCQVDSQVTMMFWYRQQPGQSLTLIATANQGSEATYESGFVIDKFPISRPNLTFSTLTVSNMSPEDSSIYLCSVDVQGDGYTFGSGTRLTVV.